Listed here are 28 T cell receptor beta chains from one sample, sequenced in a study of blood T cell repertoires in COVID-19. TCRdb's copy holds only in-frame clones and misses some; the assay was immunoSEQ multiplex PCR. The sample shows about 88,000 clones, about two thirds of them seen only once. Material for sequencing was peripheral blood. Receptors were obtained from a woman aged 55-69 years in a cohort sampled during active or convalescent COVID-19.

This clone appeared a few times. The chain is built from TRBV7-3 and TRBJ2-1; tentative D call: TRBD2 (6 bases). The CDR3 is 15 amino acids. Trimming shortened V by 5 bases and J by 4 bases, and 15 bases separated the two germline ends. Germline loops: CDR1 SGHTA, CDR2 FQGTGA. The CDR3 DNA reads as TGTGCCAGCAGCCCAGCGCGGGGACGTTACAATGAGCAGTTCTTC. Translation gives CASSPARGRYNEQFF.

The rearrangement links TRBV4-1 to TRBJ1-4; maybe TRBD1 (5 bases). Germline V gene sequence: CDR1 MGHRA, CDR2 YSYEKL. This CDR3 is built from 16 residues. Trimming took off 3 bases at V and 4 bases at J, with 15 bases between the two ends. The CDR3 DNA reads as TGCGCCAGCAGCCATGGGCAGGGCAGGCTTAATGAAAAACTGTTTTTT. This sequence encodes CASSHGQGRLNEKLFF.

The chain couples TRBV7-9 to TRBJ2-1; 13 nucleotides align to TRBD2. With V trimmed by 4 bases and J by 3 bases, 3 bases remained unmatched. CDR3 length: 16 amino acids. Germline CDR1 reads SEHNR; CDR2 reads FQNEAQ (reference sequence). In DNA form, the CDR3 reads TGTGCCAGCAGCTCTACTAGCGGGGGGGTCTACAATGAGCAGTTCTTC. This encodes CASSSTSGGVYNEQFF.

This clone showed up just once. The J gene is TRBJ2-3, the V gene TRBV7-9; maybe TRBD2 (5 bases). The CDR3 covers 16 residues. CDR1 and CDR2 from the germline V gene are SEHNR and FQNEAQ (reference sequence). V was shortened by 2 bases and J by 5 bases, with 17 bases between the two germline ends. This chain's CDR3 is CASSLWSSYRGDTQYF. CDR3 bases: TGTGCCAGCAGCTTATGGTCTAGCTATCGCGGAGATACGCAGTATTTT.

This clone appeared a single time. The chain joins TRBV6-2 or TRBV6-3 to TRBJ2-7, with a tentative D call TRBD1 (5 bases). Trimming left V 6 bases short and J 2 bases short, with 8 bases between. The CDR3 is made up of 12 amino acids. The germline CDR1 and CDR2 sequences are MNHEY and SVGEGT. The CDR3 DNA reads as TGTGCCAGCAGCGGACAACCCTACGAGCAGTACTTC. Amino acids: CASSGQPYEQYF.

V is TRBV29-1 and J is TRBJ1-2; a possible D gene is TRBD1 (6 bases). Trimming removed 5 bases at V and 6 bases at J, with 19 bases between. CDR3 length: 14 residues. Per the germline V gene, CDR1 is SQVTM and CDR2 is ANQGSEA. The CDR3 reads CSVPRDRYSNGYTF. For the CDR3, the DNA is TGCAGCGTTCCGCGCGACAGGTACAGCAATGGCTACACCTTC.

J is TRBJ2-1 and V is TRBV4-3; 10 bases match TRBD2. The J segment lost 3 bases and the V segment lost 1 base, leaving 3 bases of the junction unmatched. Germline V gene sequence: CDR1 LGHNA, CDR2 YSLEER. The CDR3 runs 16 residues. CDR3 residues: CASSQAPSGGYNEQFF. The CDR3 DNA reads as TGCGCCAGCAGCCAAGCGCCTAGCGGGGGCTACAATGAGCAGTTCTTC.

This chain links TRBV7-8 with TRBJ1-1, with no clear D. The CDR3 totals 16 residues. Germline V gene data show CDR1 as SGHVS and CDR2 as FQNEAQ. The ends were cut back, 5 bases at V and 0 bases at J, with 16 bases in the middle. CDR3 sequence reads: CASSPILTPMNTEAFF. The CDR3 nucleotides read TGTGCCAGCAGCCCGATCCTGACACCCATGAACACTGAAGCTTTCTTT.

This chain uses TRBV7-3 with TRBJ2-5; a weak D match, TRBD1 (5 bases). This CDR3 is 14 amino acids long. Trimming stripped 5 bases from V and 5 bases from J, with 15 bases between. Germline assignment: CDR1 SGHTA and CDR2 FQGTGA. The CDR3 sequence: CASSAQDSSETQYF. The CDR3 coding sequence is TGTGCCAGCAGCGCCCAAGACAGCTCCGAGACCCAGTACTTC.

This clone showed up just once. J is TRBJ1-1 and V is TRBV6-5; D remains ambiguous. Trimming took off 7 bases at V and 1 base at J, with 10 bases between the two ends. Germline V gene sequence: CDR1 MNHEY, CDR2 SVGAGI. This CDR3 has 13 residues. The CDR3 region is CASNTLRNTEAFF. The DNA of the CDR3 is TGTGCCAGCAACACGCTCAGGAACACTGAAGCTTTCTTT.

CDR3 loop: CAISDGTENEKLFF. DNA for the CDR3: TGTGCCATCAGTGATGGGACAGAGAATGAAAAACTGTTTTTT. The V and J genes are TRBV10-3 and TRBJ1-4, with 7 nucleotides matching TRBD1. V shed 3 bases, J shed 5 bases, and the junction held 3 bases outside the gene matches. Germline CDR1 ENHRY, CDR2 SYGVKD. The CDR3 has 14 amino acids.

The rearrangement joins TRBV5-1 to TRBJ2-7; no definite D call. This CDR3 region has 15 residues. Germline lookup yields CDR1 SGHRS and CDR2 YFSETQ. The V end lost 0 bases, the J end lost 0 bases, and 10 bases lay between the germline ends. The CDR3 loop is CASSLVGGYSYEQYF. The DNA for the CDR3 is TGCGCCAGCAGCTTGGTCGGCGGCTACTCCTACGAGCAGTACTTC. Looking up the rest from reference TRBV5-1 and TRBJ2-7 gives the full variable domain: KAGVTQTPRYLIKTRGQQVTLSCSPISGHRSVSWYQQTPGQGLQFLFEYFSETQRNKGNFPGRFSGRQFSNSRSEMNVSTLELGDSALYLCASSLVGGYSYEQYFGPGTRLTVT.

The chain joins TRBV28 to TRBJ2-6; 7 nucleotides line up with TRBD2. From germline, CDR1 is MDHEN and CDR2 SYDVKM. The junction had 4 bases not matched to a gene; V was cut back by 6 bases and J by 2 bases. This CDR3 spans 15 amino acids. Written as DNA, the CDR3 is TGTGCCAGCAGATCTCTAGCGGCTGGGGCCAACGTCCTGACTTTC. Translation: CASRSLAAGANVLTF.

This clone was recorded many times. The chain joins TRBV3-1 (or the pseudogene TRBV3-2) to TRBJ1-2; TRBD1 matches 7 bases. With V trimmed by 4 bases and J by 0 bases, 2 bases remained unmatched. CDR1 LGHDT and CDR2 YNNKEL come from the germline V gene (reference sequence). The CDR3 has 14 amino acids. The CDR3 DNA reads as TGTGCCAGCAGCCCGGGGACAGCTAACTATGGCTACACCTTC. Translation: CASSPGTANYGYTF.

The rearrangement joins TRBV5-6 to TRBJ2-3; D may be TRBD1 (8 bases). V was cut by 6 bases and J by 2 bases, with 22 bases left in between. The CDR3 consists of 17 residues. CDR1 is SGHDT, CDR2 YYEEEE, per germline. In DNA form, the CDR3 reads TGTGCCAGCACCTCAGCGGGACAGGCGCATTTCACAGATACGCAGTATTTT. Translating it yields CASTSAGQAHFTDTQYF.

The chain combines TRBV7-2 with TRBJ2-7; 9 nucleotides align to TRBD1. The CDR3 runs to 15 residues. V gave up 3 bases and J gave up 6 bases; unmatched junction bases: 9. Germline assignment: CDR1 SGHTA and CDR2 FQGNSA. The CDR3, as DNA: TGTGCCAGCAGCTTCCCCGGGACAGGGAGAGGCGAGCAGTACTTC. Its protein product is CASSFPGTGRGEQYF.

The chain links TRBV6-4 to TRBJ2-2; the match to TRBD2 covers 13 bases. Germline V lookup: CDR1 MRHNA, CDR2 SNTAGT. Trimming cost V 5 bases and J 1 base; bases outside gene matches: 10. The CDR3 runs 19 residues. Here the CDR3 reads CASSPVRLAGGMNTGELFF. CDR3 bases: TGTGCCAGCAGTCCCGTCCGACTAGCGGGGGGAATGAACACCGGGGAGCTGTTTTTT.

This clone turned up a few times. At one of its ends the junction is not consistent with the germline gene, which may arise from a read error. The genes are TRBV7-2 and TRBJ1-3, with D possibly being TRBD1 (5 bases). Germline V gene data show CDR1 as SGHTA and CDR2 as FQGNSA. This CDR3 is 14 amino acids long. Written as DNA, the CDR3 is TGTGCCAGCAGCTCTATCGCCTACAGGAGAATGGTACATTTT. This codes for CASSSIAYRRMVHF.

The genes are TRBV3-1 (or the pseudogene TRBV3-2) and TRBJ1-2; D is perhaps TRBD1 (5 bases). CDR1 is LGHDT and CDR2 is YNNKEL in the germline V gene (reference sequence). This CDR3 comprises 15 residues. V gave up 1 base and J gave up 0 bases, with 9 bases separating them. CDR3 protein: CASSQGTQANYGYTF. The CDR3 coding sequence is TGTGCCAGCAGCCAAGGGACACAGGCTAACTATGGCTACACCTTC.

This sequence joins TRBV6-2 or TRBV6-3 and TRBJ2-3, with TRBD1 as a possible D gene (5 bases). CDR1 is MNHEY and CDR2 is SVGEGT in the germline V gene. Deletions cut 2 bases from V and 4 bases from J, with 10 bases between. The CDR3 spans 14 residues. CDR3 sequence: CASSYIRAADTQYF. CDR3 DNA sequence: TGTGCCAGCAGTTACATCAGGGCCGCAGATACGCAGTATTTT.

The chain links TRBV7-2 to TRBJ1-6, with D possibly TRBD1 on 5 matching bases. The CDR3 has 14 residues. Trimming removed 2 bases at V and 9 bases at J, with 11 bases between. Germline values: CDR1 SGHTA, CDR2 FQGNSA. The CDR3 DNA sequence: TGTGCCAGCAGCTTACCCGGACAAGCTTCACCCCTCCACTTT. Translation: CASSLPGQASPLHF. The entire variable domain, with the rest obtained from reference TRBV7-2 and TRBJ1-6, is as follows: GAGVSQSPSNKVTEKGKDVELRCDPISGHTALYWYRQSLGQGLEFLIYFQGNSAPDKSGLPSDRFSAERTGGSVSTLTIQRTQQEDSAVYLCASSLPGQASPLHFGNGTRLTVT.

The J gene is TRBJ2-5, the V gene TRBV27, with 13 bases fitting TRBD2. The CDR3 has 15 amino acids. The junction had 6 bases not matched to a gene; V was cut back by 7 bases and J by 4 bases. CDR1 and CDR2 (germline): MNHEY, SMNVEV (reference sequence). CDR3 amino acids: CASTRTSGGAETQYF. The CDR3 DNA reads TGTGCCAGCACCCGGACTAGCGGGGGAGCAGAGACCCAGTACTTC.

This chain connects TRBV30 to TRBJ1-2, with no clear D. CDR3 size: 14 residues. Trimming took off 0 bases at V and 4 bases at J, with 12 bases between the two ends. Germline loops: CDR1 GTSNPN, CDR2 SVGIG (reference sequence). CDR3 bases: TGTGCCTGGAGTGTACGCATCGACTTCTATGGCTACACCTTC. Its protein product is CAWSVRIDFYGYTF.

Concerning this clone: Other DNA sequences in this specimen translate into the identical CDR3. V and J are TRBV4-2 and TRBJ1-1; D ambiguous. Germline loops: CDR1 LGHNA, CDR2 YNFKEQ. V lost 6 bases, J lost 1 base, and 9 bases lay in between. CDR3 length: 13 amino acids. The DNA for the CDR3 is TGTGCCAGCAGTCGTACTGGGAACACTGAAGCTTTCTTT. This encodes CASSRTGNTEAFF.

This clone was counted a few times. The genes are TRBV7-9 and TRBJ2-3, with 11 nucleotides matching TRBD2. J gave up 1 base and V 3 bases, and 0 bases lay outside the gene matches. The germline V gene has CDR1 SEHNR and CDR2 FQNEAQ (reference sequence). The CDR3 runs 15 residues. This chain's CDR3 is CASSLTSGGTDTQYF. In nucleotides, the CDR3 is TGTGCCAGCAGCTTGACTAGCGGGGGCACAGATACGCAGTATTTT.

The V gene is TRBV27, the J gene TRBJ1-1, with 9 bases lining up with TRBD1. CDR1 is MNHEY, CDR2 SMNVEV, per germline (reference sequence). With 6 bases clipped from V and 10 bases from J, the junction kept 6 bases outside the gene matches. The CDR3 length is 12 residues. The CDR3 is CASRVNRGPAFF. The CDR3 nucleotides are TGTGCCAGCAGGGTGAACAGGGGGCCAGCTTTCTTT.

In its sample, this clone was seen a few times. The J gene is TRBJ2-1, the V gene TRBV7-3, with 8 bases that match TRBD2. V gave up 5 bases and J gave up 5 bases; unmatched junction bases: 8. Germline-derived CDR1 and CDR2 are SGHTA and FQGTGA. The CDR3 consists of 15 residues. For the CDR3, the DNA is TGTGCCAGCAGCGTCACTAGCGGACTGAACAATGAGCAGTTCTTC. Protein: CASSVTSGLNNEQFF.

This sequence joins TRBV14 and TRBJ1-6; tentatively, D is TRBD1 (5 bases). The length of the CDR3 is 14 residues. With 5 bases removed from V and 3 bases from J, the gap between germline ends came to 8 bases. Germline CDR1 is SGHDN and CDR2 is FVKESK. The CDR3, as DNA: TGTGCCAGCAGCAGGGGTAGCTATAATTCACCCCTCCACTTT. As protein: CASSRGSYNSPLHF.